These T cell receptor beta chains were read from a single sample in a study of blood T cell repertoires in COVID-19. Profiled with immunoSEQ multiplex PCR; TCRdb holds only in-frame clones, not every one. The sample shows 300,000 to 400,000 clones, 85% to 90% of them seen only once. The sequencing sample was made of PBMCs or T cells enriched from blood (not recorded which). These receptors were taken from a woman between 25 and 40 years old with acute COVID-19. Each CDR3 is given with its conserved first and last residue. D genes are given only for firm matches. Where a row states a size, it is once, few, many or the class of an expanded clone; other rows omit it.

CDR3 DNA: TGCAGTGCTAGTAGTGGGCGCAGTGGCTACACCTTC
CDR3 protein: CSASSGRSGYTF
V gene: TRBV20-1
D gene: -
clone size: -
J gene: TRBJ1-2

CDR3 DNA: TGTGCCACCAGCAGGGGACTAGCGGGGGGGGATTATACGCAGTATTTT
CDR3 protein: CATSRGLAGGDYTQYF
V gene: TRBV15
D gene: TRBD2
clone size: -
J gene: TRBJ2-3

CDR3 DNA: TGCGCCAGCAGCCAAGAGTTCCAGGGGGCAGGAAACGAGCAGTACTTC
CDR3 protein: CASSQEFQGAGNEQYF
V gene: TRBV4-1
D gene: TRBD1
clone size: -
J gene: TRBJ2-7

CDR3 DNA: TGTGCCAGCAGCCCGCGGGGGACAGGCCGCTCCGGGCAGTTCTTC
CDR3 protein: CASSPRGTGRSGQFF
V gene: TRBV7-8
D gene: -
clone size: -
J gene: TRBJ2-1

CDR3 DNA: TGTGCCAGCAGTTTAAAAGGGACAGCCTCCTACGAGCAGTACTTC
CDR3 protein: CASSLKGTASYEQYF
V gene: TRBV27
D gene: TRBD1
clone size: -
J gene: TRBJ2-7

CDR3 DNA: TGTGCCAGCAGCACGGGACAATATAATTCACCCCTCCACTTT
CDR3 protein: CASSTGQYNSPLHF
V gene: TRBV5-8
D gene: -
clone size: -
J gene: TRBJ1-6

CDR3 DNA: TGTGCCAGCAGCTGGGACAGGAATTATGGCTACACCTTC
CDR3 protein: CASSWDRNYGYTF
V gene: TRBV7-8
D gene: TRBD1
clone size: once
J gene: TRBJ1-2

CDR3 DNA: TGTGCCAGTAGTATACCTGGCAATCAGCCCCAGCATTTT
CDR3 protein: CASSIPGNQPQHF
V gene: TRBV19
D gene: -
clone size: -
J gene: TRBJ1-5

CDR3 DNA: TGTGCCAGTAGTATTGGGCTAGCGGGAGGAACTAGCACAGATACGCAGTATTTT
CDR3 protein: CASSIGLAGGTSTDTQYF
V gene: TRBV19
D gene: TRBD2
clone size: -
J gene: TRBJ2-3

CDR3 DNA: TGTGCCAGCAGCCCGCCCGGGACTAGGACCGGGGAGCTGTTTTTT
CDR3 protein: CASSPPGTRTGELFF
V gene: TRBV7-2
D gene: TRBD2
clone size: -
J gene: TRBJ2-2

CDR3 DNA: TGTGCCAGCAGCCCCTTATTGAACACTGAAGCTTTCTTT
CDR3 protein: CASSPLLNTEAFF
V gene: TRBV12-3/TRBV12-4
D gene: -
clone size: -
J gene: TRBJ1-1

CDR3 DNA: TGTGCCTGGGACCCAGGTGCAACTAATGAAAAACTGTTTTTT
CDR3 protein: CAWDPGATNEKLFF
V gene: TRBV30
D gene: -
clone size: -
J gene: TRBJ1-4

CDR3 DNA: TGTGCCACCAGTGAAGGTGCGACAGGCCCCTATGGCTACACCTTC
CDR3 protein: CATSEGATGPYGYTF
V gene: TRBV24-1
D gene: -
clone size: -
J gene: TRBJ1-2

CDR3 DNA: TGTGCCAGTAGTATCTACCGGACAGCTAATTCACCCCTCCACTTT
CDR3 protein: CASSIYRTANSPLHF
V gene: TRBV19
D gene: -
clone size: few
J gene: TRBJ1-6

CDR3 DNA: TGCGCCAGCAGCTTGGCCAGCGGCAATGAGCAGTTCTTC
CDR3 protein: CASSLASGNEQFF
V gene: TRBV5-1
D gene: -
clone size: -
J gene: TRBJ2-1

CDR3 DNA: TGTGCCAGCAGCTTAGAACTAGGGCGAGGAGGGCAGTTCTTC
CDR3 protein: CASSLELGRGGQFF
V gene: TRBV7-2
D gene: -
clone size: -
J gene: TRBJ2-1

CDR3 DNA: TGTGCCAGCAGTGGGGGTAGCCGGGGGATGAACACTGAAGCTTTCTTT
CDR3 protein: CASSGGSRGMNTEAFF
V gene: TRBV6-1
D gene: -
clone size: -
J gene: TRBJ1-1

CDR3 DNA: TGTGCCAGCAGGGCTAGGACTAGCGGGGGGGGTCAGTACTTC
CDR3 protein: CASRARTSGGGQYF
V gene: TRBV2
D gene: TRBD2
clone size: -
J gene: TRBJ2-4

CDR3 DNA: TGCGCCAGCGCGGGGACAGGGCCCTTTCGGGGCGAGCAGTACTTC
CDR3 protein: CASAGTGPFRGEQYF
V gene: TRBV4-1
D gene: TRBD1
clone size: -
J gene: TRBJ2-7

CDR3 DNA: TGCGCCAGCAGCCCGGACAGGACCTTCTACGAGCAGTACTTC
CDR3 protein: CASSPDRTFYEQYF
V gene: TRBV5-1
D gene: TRBD1
clone size: -
J gene: TRBJ2-7

CDR3 DNA: TGTGCCAGCAGCGCCCGGGACAGCCCCACTGAAGCTTTCTTT
CDR3 protein: CASSARDSPTEAFF
V gene: TRBV2
D gene: TRBD1
clone size: -
J gene: TRBJ1-1

CDR3 DNA: TGTGCCAGCAGCTTAATACCCGGGGGGGCTGGGAACACCGGGGAGCTGTTTTTT
CDR3 protein: CASSLIPGGAGNTGELFF
V gene: TRBV7-3
D gene: TRBD2
clone size: -
J gene: TRBJ2-2

CDR3 DNA: TGTGCCAGCAGTCGTTCCGGGGATACGCAGTATTTT
CDR3 protein: CASSRSGDTQYF
V gene: TRBV6-5
D gene: -
clone size: -
J gene: TRBJ2-3

CDR3 DNA: TGTGCCAGCAGCCCGAGCCGAAATTCACCCCTCCACTTT
CDR3 protein: CASSPSRNSPLHF
V gene: TRBV7-3
D gene: -
clone size: -
J gene: TRBJ1-6

CDR3 DNA: TGTGCCATCAGTGACCGGGGGAGCTCCTACAATGAGCAGTTCTTC
CDR3 protein: CAISDRGSSYNEQFF
V gene: TRBV10-3
D gene: -
clone size: -
J gene: TRBJ2-1

CDR3 DNA: TGTGCCAGCAGCACAGGGCGGATTAACTATGGCTACACCTTC
CDR3 protein: CASSTGRINYGYTF
V gene: TRBV2
D gene: -
clone size: -
J gene: TRBJ1-2

CDR3 DNA: TGTGCCAGCAGCTTAGCGCCGGGAGGTTGGGACACTGAAGCTTTCTTT
CDR3 protein: CASSLAPGGWDTEAFF
V gene: TRBV7-9
D gene: -
clone size: -
J gene: TRBJ1-1

CDR3 DNA: TGTGCCACCAGTGACAGGGACACCAACACTGAAGCTTTCTTT
CDR3 protein: CATSDRDTNTEAFF
V gene: TRBV24-1
D gene: -
clone size: -
J gene: TRBJ1-1

CDR3 DNA: TGTGCCAGCTCACCGTTACAGACCACGAACACCGGGGAGCTGTTTTTT
CDR3 protein: CASSPLQTTNTGELFF
V gene: TRBV18
D gene: -
clone size: -
J gene: TRBJ2-2

CDR3 DNA: TGTGCCTGGAGTTACAGGGGGCTTGAAAAACTGTTTTTT
CDR3 protein: CAWSYRGLEKLFF
V gene: TRBV30
D gene: TRBD1
clone size: -
J gene: TRBJ1-4

CDR3 DNA: TGTGCCAGCAGCTCTGGACAGCAATACGAGCAGTACTTC
CDR3 protein: CASSSGQQYEQYF
V gene: TRBV7-9
D gene: -
clone size: -
J gene: TRBJ2-7

CDR3 DNA: TGTGCCAGCAGCGAGGGACAGGGGGGGAAGACCCAGTACTTC
CDR3 protein: CASSEGQGGKTQYF
V gene: TRBV13
D gene: TRBD1
clone size: -
J gene: TRBJ2-5

CDR3 DNA: TGTGCCAGCCAACTCGGGCGGCGGGCCGGGGAGCTGTTTTTT
CDR3 protein: CASQLGRRAGELFF
V gene: TRBV2
D gene: -
clone size: -
J gene: TRBJ2-2

CDR3 DNA: TGTGCCACCAGTGATTCTGGGACAGGGTATGAAAAACTGTTTTTT
CDR3 protein: CATSDSGTGYEKLFF
V gene: TRBV24-1
D gene: TRBD1
clone size: -
J gene: TRBJ1-4

CDR3 DNA: TGTGCCAGCAGTCCAGGGGGCAAAAACATTCAGTACTTC
CDR3 protein: CASSPGGKNIQYF
V gene: TRBV7-8
D gene: TRBD1
clone size: -
J gene: TRBJ2-4

CDR3 DNA: TGTGCCAGCAGCCAACGAAGCGGGGGGGCCGCGGGGCCAGATACGCAGTATTTT
CDR3 protein: CASSQRSGGAAGPDTQYF
V gene: TRBV3-1/TRBV3-2
D gene: TRBD2
clone size: -
J gene: TRBJ2-3

CDR3 DNA: TGTGCCAGCAGCCAAGCGACTAGCGGTTACGAGCAGTACTTC
CDR3 protein: CASSQATSGYEQYF
V gene: TRBV3-1/TRBV3-2
D gene: TRBD2
clone size: -
J gene: TRBJ2-7

CDR3 DNA: TGTGCCAGCTCACCGCAGGGGGCGCTTGAGACCCAGTACTTC
CDR3 protein: CASSPQGALETQYF
V gene: TRBV18
D gene: TRBD1
clone size: once
J gene: TRBJ2-5

CDR3 DNA: TGTGCCAGCAGCAACGACCTAGCGGGGGGCCATAGTGAGCAGTTCTTC
CDR3 protein: CASSNDLAGGHSEQFF
V gene: TRBV7-3
D gene: TRBD2
clone size: few
J gene: TRBJ2-1

CDR3 DNA: TGTGCCAGCAGCTTAGCGTCCGGGACAGGCTATGGCTACACCTTC
CDR3 protein: CASSLASGTGYGYTF
V gene: TRBV7-8
D gene: TRBD1
clone size: -
J gene: TRBJ1-2

CDR3 DNA: TGTGCCAGAGGTACAGGGAGCACAGATACGCAGTATTTT
CDR3 protein: CARGTGSTDTQYF
V gene: TRBV2
D gene: -
clone size: -
J gene: TRBJ2-3

CDR3 DNA: TGTGCCAGCTCAATGTCGGGACAGAATAGCAATCAGCCCCAGCATTTT
CDR3 protein: CASSMSGQNSNQPQHF
V gene: TRBV18
D gene: TRBD1
clone size: -
J gene: TRBJ1-5

CDR3 DNA: TGTGCCACCAGTGAGGCCAGGGGCCCACAAAAACTGTTTTTT
CDR3 protein: CATSEARGPQKLFF
V gene: TRBV24-1
D gene: -
clone size: -
J gene: TRBJ1-4

CDR3 DNA: TGTGCCAGCAGCCCTGCCAAGGGACTAGGGGACAATGAGCAGTTCTTC
CDR3 protein: CASSPAKGLGDNEQFF
V gene: TRBV9
D gene: TRBD2
clone size: few
J gene: TRBJ2-1

CDR3 DNA: TGTGCCAGCAGCCCAGGACAGGGGGTTGAGCCCCAGCATTTT
CDR3 protein: CASSPGQGVEPQHF
V gene: TRBV11-2
D gene: TRBD1
clone size: -
J gene: TRBJ1-5

CDR3 DNA: TGTGCCAGCAGCCTTCCGCGGTGGGGTAGCGGAGGCAATCAGCCCCAGCATTTT
CDR3 protein: CASSLPRWGSGGNQPQHF
V gene: TRBV28
D gene: -
clone size: -
J gene: TRBJ1-5

CDR3 DNA: TGTGCCAGCGGGGGACAGGGAATCAATGAGCAGTTCTTC
CDR3 protein: CASGGQGINEQFF
V gene: TRBV2
D gene: TRBD1
clone size: -
J gene: TRBJ2-1

CDR3 DNA: TGTGCCAGCAGCTTGCAGGGAATCGGAGAGACCCAGTACTTC
CDR3 protein: CASSLQGIGETQYF
V gene: TRBV5-6
D gene: -
clone size: -
J gene: TRBJ2-5

CDR3 DNA: TGTGCCACCAGTGAGGGGAGGTGGACTGAAGCTTTCTTT
CDR3 protein: CATSEGRWTEAFF
V gene: TRBV24-1
D gene: -
clone size: -
J gene: TRBJ1-1

CDR3 DNA: TGTGCCAGCAGCCCTGACAGGGCAATTCGTGAAGCTTTCTTT
CDR3 protein: CASSPDRAIREAFF
V gene: TRBV3-1/TRBV3-2
D gene: TRBD1
clone size: -
J gene: TRBJ1-1

CDR3 DNA: TGCGCCAGCAGCCCCGGGACTAGGCAGTTCTTC
CDR3 protein: CASSPGTRQFF
V gene: TRBV5-1
D gene: TRBD2
clone size: -
J gene: TRBJ2-1